The 31 T cell receptor beta chains listed next were all sequenced from one sample in a study of T cell clonality in common variable immunodeficiency. The antigens of these receptors remain unknown. Points from the study as a whole: Common variable immunodeficiency TCR beta sequences reportedly had fewer deletions and N-nucleotide insertions.

TCRdb keeps only in-frame clones here, not all; method: immunoSEQ multiplex PCR. The profile covers about 34,000 clones, none occurring a single time. The source material was peripheral blood mononuclear cells. These receptors originate from a human donor with common variable immunodeficiency.

This clone is labeled medium-sized. The read halts 3 residues ahead of the CDR3 end, with the missing end drawn from the germline J gene. V gene TRBV4-1 combines with J gene TRBJ2-7, with TRBD1 matching over 8 bases. The CDR3 is 13 amino acids. Germline V gives CDR1 MGHRA, CDR2 YSYEKL. The trim removed 11 bases at V and 4 bases at J, leaving 10 bases unmatched. The sequenced CDR3 bases are TGCGCCGATCAGGGGGCAGGGGCATACGAG. Translating it yields CADQGAGAYE. From start to end, the CDR3 is CADQGAGAYEQYF.

A word on this clone: The observed sequence ends 3 residues before the CDR3 terminus, with the missing tail filled in from the germline J gene. V is TRBV6-2 or TRBV6-3 and J is TRBJ1-2; D ambiguous. CDR1 and CDR2 (germline): MNHEY, SVGEGT. The length of the CDR3 is 15 residues. The V and J ends lost 2 bases and 4 bases respectively, with 14 bases between them. The CDR3 here is CASSYVVIGGYGYTF. Incomplete CDR3 DNA: TGTGCCAGCAGTTACGTGGTCATAGGCGGCTATGGC.

This clone appeared many times. The read comes to an end 3 residues before the CDR3 does, leaving the germline J gene to fill in the end. J is TRBJ2-2 and V is TRBV11-2, with D unresolved. Per the germline V gene, CDR1 is SGHAT and CDR2 is FQNNGV. This CDR3 is built from 13 residues. V was clipped by 5 bases and J by 4 bases, with 8 bases between them. The CDR3 sequence is CASSPSITGELFF. The CDR3 DNA, read in part, is TGTGCCAGCAGCCCAAGCATCACCGGGGAG.

This clone was picked up many times. The read comes to an end 3 residues before the CDR3 does, leaving the germline J gene to fill in the end. The rearrangement joins TRBV2 to TRBJ2-3, with a possible D match to TRBD1 (6 bases). Germline CDR1 is SNHLY and CDR2 is FYNNEI. The CDR3 has 14 amino acids. Trimming stripped 6 bases from V and 1 base from J, with 11 bases between. The CDR3 DNA, read in part, is TGTGCCAGCAGAGCAGGGGAGCGCACAGATACG. Protein product: CASRAGERTDT. The full CDR3 sequence reads CASRAGERTDTQYF.

This clone was recorded a few times. The read is 3 residues too short to cover the CDR3 end, so that end is filled in from the germline J gene. The chain carries TRBV5-1 and TRBJ2-7; 10 bases match TRBD1. The J segment lost 6 bases and the V segment lost 0 bases, leaving 6 bases of the junction unmatched. The CDR3 runs 15 residues. Per germline, CDR1 SGHRS and CDR2 YFSETQ. CDR3 bases read: TGCGCCAGCAGCTTGGAGGGACAGGGGCTGGTCGAG. This encodes CASSLEGQGLVE. The entire CDR3 is CASSLEGQGLVEQYF.

This clone ranks as medium-sized (0.01 to 0.1%). Coverage ceases 3 residues before the CDR3 finishes, and the germline J gene fills in the end. V and J are TRBV20-1 and TRBJ1-2, with D unresolved. The germline CDR1 and CDR2 sequences are DFQATT and SNEGSKA (reference sequence). The CDR3 consists of 14 residues. CDR3 DNA (partial): TGCAGTGCTTCCTTGGTGGGAGGGAGCGGCGGC. Protein: CSASLVGGSGG. The CDR3 in its entirety is CSASLVGGSGGYTF.

This clone was recorded many times. Its ends do not fully match the called genes, so a read error is possible. The read stops 3 residues short of the end of the CDR3; the missing end is completed from the germline J gene. This chain joins TRBV4-2 and TRBJ2-1; D remains unclear. The CDR3 extends over 14 amino acids. Germline CDR1 and CDR2: LGHNA and YNFKEQ. The DNA read from the CDR3 is TGCGCCAGCAGCGACCAGACTTCCTACAATGAG. Protein sequence: CASSDQTSYNE. Given in full, the CDR3 is CASSDQTSYNEQFF.

This clone has ten or more counts. The read terminates 3 residues before the CDR3 end, so the remaining end is supplied by the germline J gene. The chain couples TRBV11-3 to TRBJ1-2, with 9 positions matching TRBD1. Germline values: CDR1 SGHNT, CDR2 YENEEA. CDR3 size: 15 residues. Incomplete CDR3 DNA: TGTGCCAGCAGCCACGGGGACAGGGTTGTCGGGGGC. This translates into CASSHGDRVVGG. In full, the CDR3 is CASSHGDRVVGGYTF.

This clone was counted at least ten times. The read finishes 3 residues shy of the CDR3 end, and the germline J gene is used to complete it. This chain links TRBV7-9 with TRBJ2-3, with 7 bases lining up with TRBD1. Germline assignment: CDR1 SEHNR and CDR2 FQNEAQ (reference sequence). The CDR3 is 15 amino acids. With V trimmed by 5 bases and J by 5 bases, 10 bases remained unmatched. The CDR3 protein is CASSQPGQPLDTQYF. CDR3 DNA (partial): TGTGCCAGCAGCCAACCGGGACAGCCTTTAGATACG.

Points on this clone: The read stops 3 residues short of the end of the CDR3; the missing end is completed from the germline J gene. The chain joins TRBV19 to TRBJ2-2; the D is unclear. This CDR3 has 14 amino acids. CDR1 is LNHDA, CDR2 SQIVND, per germline (reference sequence). The V gene lost 3 bases and the J gene lost 4 bases, with 9 bases spanning the gap. CDR3 DNA, as far as it was read: TGTGCCAGTAGTATCTTGGCAGTCACCGGGGAG. Translating it yields CASSILAVTGE. The full CDR3 protein reads CASSILAVTGELFF.

This clone was observed a few times. The missing CDR3 end, 3 residues past where the read stops, is filled in from the germline J gene. The J gene is TRBJ2-5, the V gene TRBV7-2; no firm D call. The CDR3 runs 14 residues. In germline, CDR1 is SGHTA, CDR2 FQGNSA. With 1 base removed from V and 5 bases from J, the gap between germline ends came to 11 bases. Incomplete CDR3 DNA: TGTGCCAGCAGCTTAGGATACCAGTCGGAGACC. Translation gives CASSLGYQSET. The full CDR3 is CASSLGYQSETQYF.

This clone has a count of ten or more. The read ends 3 residues early relative to the CDR3; the germline J gene fills the gap. The V and J genes are TRBV9 and TRBJ2-6, with 10 positions matching TRBD2. Germline CDR1 and CDR2: SGDLS and YYNGEE. The CDR3 has 17 residues. Germline trimming cut 1 base from V and 4 bases from J; bases unmatched to any gene: 5. Incomplete CDR3 DNA: TGTGCCAGCAGCGTACTAGCGGGAGCCTCCGGGGCCAACGTC. This translates into CASSVLAGASGANV. The full CDR3 is CASSVLAGASGANVLTF.

Many counts were recorded for this clone. The missing CDR3 end, 3 residues past where the read stops, is filled in from the germline J gene. This rearrangement joins TRBV5-1 to TRBJ2-5; TRBD1 agrees at 7 bases. The CDR3 length is 13 residues. The J segment lost 2 bases and the V segment lost 3 bases, leaving 1 base of the junction unmatched. The germline V gene has CDR1 SGHRS and CDR2 YFSETQ. The CDR3 region is CASSWDRQETQYF. The DNA read from the CDR3 is TGCGCCAGCAGCTGGGACAGACAAGAGACC.

Ten or more counts support this clone. Read coverage stops 3 residues before the CDR3 terminus; the germline J gene supplies the remainder. The V and J genes are TRBV12-3 or TRBV12-4 and TRBJ1-5; tentatively, D is TRBD1 (6 bases). The ends were cut back, 4 bases at V and 1 base at J, with 8 bases in the middle. The CDR3 totals 14 residues. The part of the CDR3 DNA that was read is TGTGCCAGCAGTTGGACAGCCAGCAATCAGCCC. This sequence encodes CASSWTASNQP. The CDR3 in full is CASSWTASNQPQHF.

This clone was seen a handful of times. The CDR3 end is not reached by the read, which stops 3 residues before it; the germline J gene fills it in. V gene TRBV5-1 combines with J gene TRBJ2-3, with 12 bases lining up with TRBD1. This CDR3 comprises 15 residues. Germline V CDR1 and CDR2: SGHRS, YFSETQ. Partial CDR3 DNA: TGCGCCAGCACAGCCGGGACAGGGGGCGACTCCTCG. This codes for CASTAGTGGDSS. The CDR3, in full, reads CASTAGTGGDSSQYF.

To note about this clone: The sequenced fragment ends 3 residues before the CDR3 boundary, so the rest is inferred from the germline J gene. The V gene is TRBV7-2, the J gene TRBJ1-1; tentative D call: TRBD1 (6 bases). V was trimmed by 1 base and J by 1 base, leaving 10 bases between them. The CDR3 sequence is 15 residues long. Looked up from germline, CDR1 is SGHTA and CDR2 is FQGNSA. The sequenced part of the CDR3 DNA is TGTGCCAGCAGCTTAGGAGGACAGTGGAACACTGAA. Its translation: CASSLGGQWNTE. The CDR3 in full is CASSLGGQWNTEAFF.

This clone has at least ten counts. Read coverage stops 3 residues before the CDR3 terminus; the germline J gene supplies the remainder. The rearrangement links TRBV7-3 to TRBJ1-4; D is perhaps TRBD1 (6 bases). Trimming pared 5 bases from V and 7 bases from J, leaving 14 bases between. Looked up from germline, CDR1 is SGHTA and CDR2 is FQGTGA. The CDR3 runs 14 residues. The sequenced part of the CDR3 DNA is TGTGCCAGCAGCCCAAACCGCAGGGGTGAAAAA. Amino acid sequence: CASSPNRRGEK. The whole CDR3 sequence reads CASSPNRRGEKLFF.

This clone was recorded a few times. The read is 3 residues too short to cover the CDR3 end, so that end is filled in from the germline J gene. The chain recombines TRBV20-1 with TRBJ2-5; 10 bases are shared with TRBD2. CDR1 is DFQATT and CDR2 is SNEGSKA in the germline V gene (reference sequence). The CDR3 spans 13 residues. V dropped 6 bases and J dropped 4; count of bases not matched to a gene: 5. The CDR3 reads CSARTSGTETQYF. The sequenced part of the CDR3 DNA is TGCAGTGCGCGAACTAGCGGGACAGAGACC.

This clone came up a few times. The read falls 3 residues short of the CDR3 end, and the missing part is taken from the germline J gene. V is TRBV7-8 and J is TRBJ2-3; tentatively, D is TRBD2 (6 bases). Deletions cut 7 bases from V and 8 bases from J, with 22 bases between. CDR3 length equals 15 residues. CDR1 and CDR2 from the germline V gene are SGHVS and FQNEAQ. CDR3 region: CASNPGRTGLGTQYF. CDR3 bases read: TGTGCCAGCAACCCGGGGAGGACTGGCCTGGGTACG.

This clone was counted at least ten times. The read ends 3 residues shy of where the CDR3 ends; the end is completed using the germline J gene. This chain joins TRBV5-1 and TRBJ1-1, with D unresolved. The CDR3 sequence is 15 residues long. V was shortened by 0 bases and J by 1 base, with 10 bases between the two germline ends. Germline V CDR1 and CDR2: SGHRS, YFSETQ. The part of the CDR3 DNA that was read is TGCGCCAGCAGCTTGGTGTGGCAGTCGAACACTGAA. It encodes CASSLVWQSNTE. The whole CDR3 protein is CASSLVWQSNTEAFF.

In its sample, this clone was seen many times. Read data end 3 residues before the CDR3 end; the end is taken from the germline J gene. The V gene is TRBV18, the J gene TRBJ1-1; TRBD1 agrees at 7 bases. The germline gives CDR1 KGHSH, CDR2 LQKENI. The CDR3 is 15 amino acids. V was pared by 3 bases and J by 4 bases, with 8 bases of the junction left unmatched. CDR3 bases read: TGTGCCAGCTCACCGAGACAGGGATCGGGCACTGAA. This encodes CASSPRQGSGTE. The whole CDR3 protein is CASSPRQGSGTEAFF.

This clone turned up a few times. The CDR3 extends 3 residues past the end of the read, so its final part is completed from the germline J gene. The V gene is TRBV7-2, the J gene TRBJ2-7; D possibly corresponds to TRBD2 (7 bases). The germline V gene encodes CDR1 SGHTA and CDR2 FQGNSA. The CDR3 is made up of 15 amino acids. The germline V and J ends were trimmed by 11 bases and 0 bases, with 20 bases remaining between them. Incomplete CDR3 DNA: TGTGCCGGAAGCTGGGCGGGGGCTAGCTCCTACGAG. This translates into CAGSWAGASSYE. Given in full, the CDR3 is CAGSWAGASSYEQYF.

This clone was observed at least ten times. The read terminates 3 residues ahead of where the CDR3 ends, so the germline J gene completes it. The chain employs TRBV7-3 and TRBJ2-3, with 8 bases lining up with TRBD2. Unmatched junction bases numbered 4, after V lost 4 bases and J lost 1 base. This CDR3 contains 15 residues. Germline-derived CDR1 and CDR2 are SGHTA and FQGTGA. CDR3 residues: CASSSQTSGTDTQYF. The sequenced part of the CDR3 DNA is TGTGCCAGCAGCTCGCAGACTAGCGGCACAGATACG.

This clone was seen repeatedly, ten times or more. The CDR3 is cut off 3 residues early in the read; its end comes from the germline J gene. The rearrangement links TRBV7-2 to TRBJ2-1, with 7 bases identical to TRBD2. V dropped 1 base and J dropped 4; count of bases not matched to a gene: 1. Germline V gives CDR1 SGHTA, CDR2 FQGNSA. The CDR3 runs 14 residues. The CDR3 sequence: CASSLGSGYNEQFF. CDR3 DNA (partial): TGTGCCAGCAGCTTAGGTAGCGGGTACAATGAG.

This clone occurred many times. The read halts 3 residues ahead of the CDR3 end, with the missing end drawn from the germline J gene. Within the sample, other DNA sequences also encode this same CDR3. This sequence joins TRBV4-2 and TRBJ2-6; possibly TRBD1 for D (6 bases). The V end lost 8 bases, the J end lost 0 bases, and 14 bases lay between the germline ends. Germline V gene sequence: CDR1 LGHNA, CDR2 YNFKEQ. The CDR3 has 16 amino acids. Partial CDR3 DNA: TGTGCCAGCGGCAGACAGGCCAACTCTGGGGCCAACGTC. Translating gives CASGRQANSGANV. The CDR3, in full, reads CASGRQANSGANVLTF.

The table lists this clone with a few counts. At one end the junction does not follow the germline gene, possibly because of a read error. The CDR3 end falls 3 residues outside the read, so it is completed with the germline J gene. J is TRBJ2-5 and V is TRBV5-1; the match to TRBD1 covers 7 bases. CDR1 SGHRS and CDR2 YFSETQ come from the germline V gene. The CDR3 sequence is 16 residues long. The CDR3 DNA, read in part, is TGCGCCAGCACCTTGAATCCGGGACAGCTTCAAGAGACC. Its protein is CASTLNPGQLQET. The full CDR3 reads CASTLNPGQLQETQYF. Full variable domain (outside the CDR3, taken from reference TRBV5-1 and TRBJ2-5): KAGVTQTPRYLIKTRGQQVTLSCSPISGHRSVSWYQQTPGQGLQFLFEYFSETQRNKGNFPGRFSGRQFSNSRSEMNVSTLELGDSALYLCASTLNPGQLQETQYFGPGTRLLVL.

This clone was detected only a few times. With the read ending 3 residues before the CDR3 end, the germline J gene is used to fill in that end. This chain links TRBV20-1 with TRBJ1-6, with D possibly matching TRBD1 (5 bases). The CDR3 runs 13 residues. The V and J ends lost 5 bases and 7 bases respectively, with 12 bases between them. Germline V gene data show CDR1 as DFQATT and CDR2 as SNEGSKA (reference sequence). CDR3 loop: CSASGLKNSPLHF. The part of the CDR3 DNA that was read is TGCAGTGCTTCGGGACTGAAAAATTCACCC.

Points on this clone: The CDR3 goes on 3 residues after the read ends, and that part is filled in from the germline J gene. The V and J genes are TRBV7-8 and TRBJ2-1; TRBD2 matches at 9 bases. Germline V gene lookup returns CDR1 SGHVS and CDR2 FQNEAQ. Germline trimming cut 3 bases from V and 4 bases from J; bases unmatched to any gene: 4. The CDR3 is 15 amino acids. CDR3 protein: CASSLGLAAYNEQFF. The DNA read from the CDR3 is TGTGCCAGCAGCTTGGGACTAGCAGCTTACAATGAG.

This clone was detected only a few times. The read ends 3 residues shy of where the CDR3 ends; the end is completed using the germline J gene. The V call is TRBV19, the J call TRBJ2-7, with D maybe TRBD1 (6 bases). Germline V gene data show CDR1 as LNHDA and CDR2 as SQIVND (reference sequence). V was trimmed by 6 bases and J by 0 bases, leaving 18 bases between them. This CDR3 has 16 amino acids. The sequenced part of the CDR3 DNA is TGTGCCAGTAGCCTCACAGGGTCCACTCTCTCCTACGAG. Its translation is CASSLTGSTLSYE. The whole CDR3 reads CASSLTGSTLSYEQYF. Filled out from reference TRBV19 and TRBJ2-7, the complete variable domain reads DGGITQSPKYLFRKEGQNVTLSCEQNLNHDAMYWYRQDPGQGLRLIYYSQIVNDFQKGDIAEGYSVSREKKESFPLTVTSAQKNPTAFYLCASSLTGSTLSYEQYFGPGTRLTVT.

This clone was recorded at least ten times. Read coverage stops 3 residues before the CDR3 terminus; the germline J gene supplies the remainder. This rearrangement joins TRBV7-2 to TRBJ2-3, with 9 bases matching TRBD2. In germline, CDR1 is SGHTA, CDR2 FQGNSA. This CDR3 is built from 15 residues. Trimming cost V 4 bases and J 8 bases; bases outside gene matches: 10. The CDR3 protein is CASSSSSGNDGTQYF. The sequenced CDR3 bases are TGTGCCAGCAGCTCATCTAGCGGGAACGACGGTACG.

On this clone: The observed sequence ends 3 residues before the CDR3 terminus, with the missing tail filled in from the germline J gene. The chain carries TRBV27 and TRBJ2-5, with 7 bases identical to TRBD2. The J segment lost 5 bases and the V segment lost 5 bases, leaving 14 bases of the junction unmatched. The CDR3 is 16 amino acids. CDR1 and CDR2 from the germline V gene are MNHEY and SMNVEV (reference sequence). CDR3 DNA, as far as it was read: TGTGCCAGCAGTCCCCATTCGATGGGGGGGTGGGAGACC. This gives the protein CASSPHSMGGWET. The whole CDR3 protein reads CASSPHSMGGWETQYF.